This T cell receptor beta chain was obtained from a study of T cell responses to AZD1222 COVID-19 vaccine. Study findings and constraints: Nearly half of unique spike-specific TCRs reportedly avoided B.1.351 and B.1.1.7 mutated regions. Just a handful of AZD1222 recipients tested seropositive at baseline.

Recipients boosted at about 4 weeks or about 12 weeks are pooled. With regard to this clone: Its specificity is not known.

Some clones are missing from TCRdb's copy, which holds only in-frame ones; the method was immunoSEQ multiplex PCR. Of 95,000 to 150,000 clones in the sample, 93% are singletons; the top ten hold 5%. The sequences come from peripheral blood, collected 28 days after the second AZD1222 dose. This clonotype was sampled from an adult who received the AZD1222 COVID-19 vaccine.

CDR3 in amino acids: CATSNREISYGYTF. In DNA, the CDR3 is TGTGCCACCAGCAATAGGGAGATTAGCTATGGCTACACCTTC. The genes are TRBV15 and TRBJ1-2; D is unclear. Trimming cost V 4 bases and J 4 bases, with 13 bases left between them. This CDR3 comprises 14 residues. CDR1 is LNHNV, CDR2 YYDKDF, per germline (reference sequence).